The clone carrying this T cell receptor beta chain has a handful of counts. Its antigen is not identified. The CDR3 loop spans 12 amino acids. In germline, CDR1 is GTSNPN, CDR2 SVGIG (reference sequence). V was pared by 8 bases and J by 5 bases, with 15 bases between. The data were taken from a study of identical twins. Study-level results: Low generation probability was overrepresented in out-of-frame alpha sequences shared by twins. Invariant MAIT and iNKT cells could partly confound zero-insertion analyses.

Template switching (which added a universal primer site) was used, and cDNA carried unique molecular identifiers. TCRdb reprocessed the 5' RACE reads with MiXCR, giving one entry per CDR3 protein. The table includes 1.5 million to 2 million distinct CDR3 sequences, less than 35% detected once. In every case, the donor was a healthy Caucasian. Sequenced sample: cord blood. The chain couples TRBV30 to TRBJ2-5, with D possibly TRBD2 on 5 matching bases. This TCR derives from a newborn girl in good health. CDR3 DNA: TGTGCCGGAGCAGGACTGAGTGAGACCCAGTACTTC. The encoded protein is CAGAGLSETQYF.